What follows are 22 T cell receptor beta chains derived from one specimen sequenced in a study of graft-versus-host responses after intestinal transplantation. The repertoire was sequenced with immunoSEQ multiplex PCR; TCRdb's copy has only in-frame clones and lacks some. The sample shows roughly 1,500 clones, 92% of them seen only once. The source was PBMCs, collected 8 days after intestinal transplant. These receptor sequences come from a human patient who received an intestinal transplant, so some T cells may come from the graft donor.

The chain carries TRBV15 and TRBJ2-1; TRBD2 is a possible D gene (6 bases). V lost 10 bases to trimming and J lost 9 bases, with 22 bases between them. The CDR3 contains 14 residues. Looked up from germline, CDR1 is LNHNV and CDR2 is YYDKDF (reference sequence). CDR3 DNA sequence: TGTGCCATTTCCCAAGGAGGGCAGGAGGGTGAGCAGTTCTTC. This codes for CAISQGGQEGEQFF. Full variable domain (missing parts from reference TRBV15 and TRBJ2-1): DAMVIQNPRYQVTQFGKPVTLSCSQTLNHNVMYWYQQKSSQAPKLLFHYYDKDFNNEADTPDNFQSRRPNTSFCFLDIRSPGLGDTAMYLCAISQGGQEGEQFFGPGTRLTVL.

The V and J genes are TRBV13 and TRBJ2-1, with 13 nucleotides matching TRBD2. From germline, CDR1 is PRHDT and CDR2 FYEKMQ (reference sequence). V shed 5 bases, J shed 9 bases, and the junction held 13 bases outside the gene matches. CDR3 length: 17 amino acids. CDR3 DNA sequence: TGTGCCAGCAGCGAACCCGGGACTAGCGGGAAGTCCGGTGAGCAGTTCTTC. Translating it yields CASSEPGTSGKSGEQFF.

The chain joins TRBV6-4 to TRBJ2-1; 8 bases line up with TRBD2. V dropped 8 bases and J dropped 5; count of bases not matched to a gene: 17. There are 17 residues in the CDR3. Germline assignment: CDR1 MRHNA and CDR2 SNTAGT. CDR3 loop: CASSDDVGLAGNNEQFF. The CDR3, as DNA: TGTGCCAGCTCCGATGACGTCGGACTAGCAGGTAACAATGAGCAGTTCTTC.

The rearrangement links TRBV6-4 to TRBJ2-1; D perhaps matches TRBD1 (6 bases). Germline V gene lookup returns CDR1 MRHNA and CDR2 SNTAGT. The V gene lost 3 bases and the J gene lost 8 bases, with 17 bases spanning the gap. The CDR3 contains 15 residues. Here the CDR3 reads CASSDTAGEVDEQFF. The CDR3 bases are TGTGCCAGCAGTGATACCGCAGGGGAAGTAGATGAGCAGTTCTTC.

This clone showed up just once. This chain joins TRBV19 and TRBJ2-7, with D unclear. Trimming took off 0 bases at V and 0 bases at J, with 9 bases between the two ends. This CDR3 spans 15 amino acids. CDR1 and CDR2 from the germline V gene are LNHDA and SQIVND (reference sequence). The CDR3 is CASSIDATASYEQYF. CDR3 sequence (DNA): TGTGCCAGTAGTATAGATGCCACGGCCTCCTACGAGCAGTACTTC.

The CDR3 nucleotides read TGTGCCAGCAGTCCAGGCGGGTACGAGCAGTACTTC. This codes for CASSPGGYEQYF. The genes are TRBV6-6 and TRBJ2-7; D is possibly TRBD2 (5 bases). The germline V and J ends were trimmed by 5 bases and 4 bases, with 9 bases remaining between them. This CDR3 comprises 12 residues. CDR1 and CDR2 from the germline V gene are MNHNY and SVGAGI (reference sequence).

The genes are TRBV19 and TRBJ1-2; TRBD1 agrees at 11 bases. The CDR3 consists of 15 residues. CDR1 LNHDA and CDR2 SQIVND come from the germline V gene (reference sequence). Trimming removed 3 bases from V and 0 bases from J; junction bases left unmatched: 0. The CDR3 sequence: CASSMGQGANYGYTF. The CDR3 nucleotides are TGTGCCAGTAGTATGGGACAGGGGGCTAACTATGGCTACACCTTC.

The CDR3 DNA reads as TGTGCCAGCAGCTTCCGACAGGCGAACACTGAAGCTTTCTTT. Protein: CASSFRQANTEAFF. The chain is built from TRBV5-8 and TRBJ1-1; D is perhaps TRBD1 (6 bases). In germline, CDR1 is SGHTS, CDR2 YDEGEE. The V gene lost 2 bases and the J gene lost 1 base, with 9 bases spanning the gap. The CDR3 is 14 amino acids.

The chain has TRBV12-5 and TRBJ1-5; TRBD1 aligns across 7 bases. Germline V gene data show CDR1 as LGHNT and CDR2 as FRNRAP. V gave up 6 bases and J gave up 7 bases; unmatched junction bases: 3. This CDR3 has 12 residues. Here the CDR3 reads CASGTGKQPQHF. The CDR3 nucleotides read TGTGCTAGTGGGACAGGGAAACAGCCCCAGCATTTT. Drawing the rest from reference TRBV12-5 and TRBJ1-5, the complete variable domain is DARVTQTPRHKVTEMGQEVTMRCQPILGHNTVFWYRQTMMQGLELLAYFRNRAPLDDSGMPKDRFSAEMPDATLATLKIQPSEPRDSAVYFCASGTGKQPQHFGDGTRLSIL.

V usage is TRBV14 and J usage is TRBJ2-1, with D hard to call. Per the germline V gene, CDR1 is SGHDN and CDR2 is FVKESK. Trimming took off 0 bases at V and 9 bases at J, with 18 bases between the two ends. This CDR3 comprises 16 residues. The CDR3 DNA reads as TGTGCCAGCAGCCAAGAATACCTAGGCTTCTATCGTGAGCAGTTCTTC. Amino acids: CASSQEYLGFYREQFF.

The chain combines TRBV15 with TRBJ2-5; tentatively, D is TRBD2 (5 bases). Trimming took off 0 bases at V and 5 bases at J, with 7 bases between the two ends. There are 13 residues in the CDR3. Looked up from germline, CDR1 is LNHNV and CDR2 is YYDKDF (reference sequence). CDR3 region: CATSRDPGETQYF. The CDR3 bases are TGTGCCACCAGCAGAGATCCGGGGGAGACCCAGTACTTC.

The chain joins TRBV4-1 to TRBJ2-5, with D possibly matching TRBD2 (5 bases). Germline CDR1 and CDR2: MGHRA and YSYEKL. V was clipped by 2 bases and J by 2 bases, with 12 bases between them. This CDR3 is 15 amino acids long. The CDR3 spells CASSQNPGRQETQYF. The CDR3 coding sequence is TGCGCCAGCAGCCAAAATCCGGGGAGACAAGAGACCCAGTACTTC.

V gene TRBV2 combines with J gene TRBJ2-7; D gene uncertain. Deletions cut 1 base from V and 7 bases from J, with 8 bases between. The CDR3 runs 12 residues. Germline CDR1 reads SNHLY; CDR2 reads FYNNEI. CDR3 sequence (DNA): TGTGCCAGCAGTGAAGGCCGGCGTGAGCAGTACTTC. Protein: CASSEGRREQYF.

The chain has TRBV10-2 and TRBJ2-3; TRBD2 matches at 10 bases. Germline V gives CDR1 WSHSY, CDR2 SAAADI. Trimming took 4 bases from V and 4 from J; bases not matched to a gene: 11. The CDR3 totals 17 residues. CDR3 bases: TGCGCCAGCAGTGCGGAGCGGGAGGGCCTGGGGGCAGATACGCAGTATTTT. This encodes CASSAEREGLGADTQYF.

This clone was seen more than once but under ten times. The chain is built from TRBV6-5 and TRBJ2-7; D possibly corresponds to TRBD2 (6 bases). Trimming shortened V by 6 bases and J by 2 bases, and 14 bases separated the two germline ends. CDR1 and CDR2 from the germline V gene are MNHEY and SVGAGI. This CDR3 has 14 amino acids. CDR3: CASRAGRTTYEQYF. CDR3 in DNA: TGTGCCAGCAGGGCGGGGAGGACCACCTACGAGCAGTACTTC.

The chain uses TRBV28 and TRBJ2-5, with TRBD2 matching over 10 bases. Germline V gene data show CDR1 as MDHEN and CDR2 as SYDVKM. J was trimmed by 5 bases and V by 7 bases; bases with no gene match: 16. This CDR3 comprises 17 residues. The CDR3 region is CASTLNPLAGEWETQYF. For the CDR3, the DNA is TGTGCCAGCACCCTCAACCCTCTAGCGGGAGAATGGGAGACCCAGTACTTC.

The chain carries TRBV19 and TRBJ2-7, with TRBD2 matching 8 bases. Trimming removed 9 bases from V and 3 bases from J; junction bases left unmatched: 4. This CDR3 comprises 12 residues. Germline CDR1 and CDR2: LNHDA and SQIVND (reference sequence). As DNA, the CDR3 is TGTGCCAGCTCGAGCGGGAGCTACGAGCAGTACTTC. This sequence encodes CASSSGSYEQYF.

V usage is TRBV19 and J usage is TRBJ2-1; TRBD2 aligns across 7 bases. The CDR3 consists of 13 residues. Trimming removed 2 bases from V and 6 bases from J; junction bases left unmatched: 1. Germline-derived CDR1 and CDR2 are LNHDA and SQIVND (reference sequence). The CDR3 sequence: CASSITSANEQFF. The DNA of the CDR3 is TGTGCCAGTAGTATAACTAGCGCCAATGAGCAGTTCTTC.

The chain joins TRBV27 to TRBJ2-5, with 12 positions matching TRBD1. The CDR3 is 17 residues long. The germline V gene has CDR1 MNHEY and CDR2 SMNVEV (reference sequence). V lost 0 bases, J lost 5 bases, and 7 bases stayed unmatched. This chain's CDR3 is CASSLSAGTGGRETQYF. The CDR3 bases are TGTGCCAGCAGTTTATCGGCCGGGACAGGGGGCCGGGAGACCCAGTACTTC.

The V call is TRBV6-1, the J call TRBJ2-5; D assignment may be TRBD1 or TRBD2 (5 bases each). This CDR3 region has 15 residues. Germline-derived CDR1 and CDR2 are MNHNS and SASEGT. Trimming took off 0 bases at V and 2 bases at J, with 10 bases between the two ends. For the CDR3, the DNA is TGTGCCAGCAGTGAAGCGTCGAGGGGTCAAGAGACCCAGTACTTC. This sequence encodes CASSEASRGQETQYF.

This rearrangement joins TRBV21-1 to TRBJ2-1; the table's D call, TRBD2, was not checked against the DNA. TRBV21-1 is a pseudogene segment. CDR3 length equals 17 residues. The CDR3, as DNA: TGTGCCAGCAGCGCGCTATTAGCTACACATTCCGACAATGAGCAGTTCTTC. This translates into CASSALLATHSDNEQFF.

The V and J genes are TRBV7-9 and TRBJ2-7; D unresolved. The length of the CDR3 is 15 residues. CDR1 and CDR2 from the germline V gene are SEHNR and FQNEAQ (reference sequence). V shed 1 base and J shed 1 base, with 11 bases lying between them. The CDR3 region is CASSLGRSESYEQYF. CDR3 coding DNA: TGTGCCAGCAGCTTAGGTCGCAGCGAATCCTACGAGCAGTACTTC.